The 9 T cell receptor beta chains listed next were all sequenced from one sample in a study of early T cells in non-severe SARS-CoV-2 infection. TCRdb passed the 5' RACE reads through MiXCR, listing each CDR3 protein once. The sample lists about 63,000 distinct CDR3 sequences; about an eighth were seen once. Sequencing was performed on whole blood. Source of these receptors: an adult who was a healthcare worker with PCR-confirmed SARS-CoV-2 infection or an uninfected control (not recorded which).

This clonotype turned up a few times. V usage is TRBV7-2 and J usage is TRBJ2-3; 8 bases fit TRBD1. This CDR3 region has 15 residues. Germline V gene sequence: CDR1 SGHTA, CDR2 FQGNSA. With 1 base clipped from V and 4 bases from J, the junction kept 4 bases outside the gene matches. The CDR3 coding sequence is TGTGCCAGCAGCTTAGAACAGGGGGGAGCAGATACGCAGTATTTT. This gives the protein CASSLEQGGADTQYF. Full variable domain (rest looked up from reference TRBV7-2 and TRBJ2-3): GAGVSQSPSNKVTEKGKDVELRCDPISGHTALYWYRQSLGQGLEFLIYFQGNSAPDKSGLPSDRFSAERTGGSVSTLTIQRTQQEDSAVYLCASSLEQGGADTQYFGPGTRLTVL.

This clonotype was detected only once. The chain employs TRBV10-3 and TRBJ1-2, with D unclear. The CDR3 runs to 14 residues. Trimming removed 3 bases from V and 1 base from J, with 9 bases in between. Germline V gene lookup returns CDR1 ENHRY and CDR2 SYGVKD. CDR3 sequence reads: CAISDNFRNYGYTF. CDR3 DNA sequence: TGTGCCATCAGTGACAATTTCCGTAACTATGGCTACACCTTC.

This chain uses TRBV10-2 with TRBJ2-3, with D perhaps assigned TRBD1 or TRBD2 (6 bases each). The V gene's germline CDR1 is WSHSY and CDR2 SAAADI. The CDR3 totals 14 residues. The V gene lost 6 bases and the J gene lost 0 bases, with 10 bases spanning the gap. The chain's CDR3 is CASRGGFSTDTQYF. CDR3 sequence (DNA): TGCGCCAGCAGGGGGGGCTTTAGCACAGATACGCAGTATTTT.

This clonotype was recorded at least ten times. The CDR3 here is CASSLGINTEAFF. CDR3 bases: TGTGCCAGCTCATTAGGTATTAACACTGAAGCTTTCTTT. This rearrangement joins TRBV27 to TRBJ1-1; D is unclear. CDR1 is MNHEY, CDR2 SMNVEV, per germline (reference sequence). The V and J ends lost 8 bases and 2 bases respectively, with 12 bases between them. CDR3 length equals 13 residues.

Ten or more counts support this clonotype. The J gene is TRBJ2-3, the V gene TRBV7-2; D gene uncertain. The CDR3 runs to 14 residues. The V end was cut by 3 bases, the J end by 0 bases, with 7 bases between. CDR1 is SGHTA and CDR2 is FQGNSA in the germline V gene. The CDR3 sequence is CASSFGSSTDTQYF. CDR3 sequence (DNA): TGTGCCAGCAGCTTTGGGTCTAGCACAGATACGCAGTATTTT.

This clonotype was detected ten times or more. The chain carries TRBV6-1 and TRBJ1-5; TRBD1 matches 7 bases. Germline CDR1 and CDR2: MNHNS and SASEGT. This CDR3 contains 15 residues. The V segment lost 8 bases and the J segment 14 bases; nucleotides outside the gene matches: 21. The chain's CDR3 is CASAGWGQLRGTKHF. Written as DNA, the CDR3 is TGTGCCAGCGCAGGTTGGGGACAGTTAAGGGGAACTAAGCATTTT.

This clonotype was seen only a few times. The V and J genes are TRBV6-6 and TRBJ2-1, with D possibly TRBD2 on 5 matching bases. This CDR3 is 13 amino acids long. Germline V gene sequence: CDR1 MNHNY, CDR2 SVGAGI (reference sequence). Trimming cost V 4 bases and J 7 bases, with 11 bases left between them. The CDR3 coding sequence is TGTGCCAGCAGTTTGGTCGGCGGGAATGAGCAGTTCTTC. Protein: CASSLVGGNEQFF.

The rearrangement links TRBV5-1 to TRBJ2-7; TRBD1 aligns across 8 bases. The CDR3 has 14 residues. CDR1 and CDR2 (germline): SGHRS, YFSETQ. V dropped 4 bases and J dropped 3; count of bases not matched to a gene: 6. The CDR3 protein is CASSPDRGIYEQYF. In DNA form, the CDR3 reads TGCGCCAGCAGCCCAGACAGGGGAATCTACGAGCAGTACTTC.

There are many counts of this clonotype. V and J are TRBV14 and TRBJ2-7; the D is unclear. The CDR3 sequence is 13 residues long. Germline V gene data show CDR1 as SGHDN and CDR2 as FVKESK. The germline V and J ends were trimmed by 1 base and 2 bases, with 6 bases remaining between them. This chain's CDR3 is CASSQAGAYEQYF. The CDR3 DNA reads TGTGCCAGCAGCCAAGCTGGGGCCTACGAGCAGTACTTC.